The present TCR beta chain was sequenced within a study of PD-L1 blockade in urothelial cancer. The wider study: Patients took up atezolizumab in the mid-2010s at 1,200 mg intravenously every 3 weeks. T cells numbered a median of about 150,000 in the blood samples.

Looked up from germline, CDR1 is SGDLS and CDR2 is YYNGEE. Trimming removed 7 bases at V and 2 bases at J, with 11 bases between. CDR3 length: 13 amino acids. Generated by immunoSEQ multiplex PCR, the TCRdb table keeps only in-frame clones and is missing some. The sample yields approximately 88,000 clones, 84% seen once. The time point: pretreatment peripheral blood. The source of this sequence is a man in his 60s with urothelial cancer. The V call is TRBV9, the J call TRBJ2-3; a weak D match, TRBD2 (6 bases). The sequencing here drew on PBMCs, taken around atezolizumab (anti-PD-L1) treatment. Here the CDR3 DNA reads TGTGCCAGCGGGCGGGAACTCACAGATACGCAGTATTTT. Residues: CASGRELTDTQYF.